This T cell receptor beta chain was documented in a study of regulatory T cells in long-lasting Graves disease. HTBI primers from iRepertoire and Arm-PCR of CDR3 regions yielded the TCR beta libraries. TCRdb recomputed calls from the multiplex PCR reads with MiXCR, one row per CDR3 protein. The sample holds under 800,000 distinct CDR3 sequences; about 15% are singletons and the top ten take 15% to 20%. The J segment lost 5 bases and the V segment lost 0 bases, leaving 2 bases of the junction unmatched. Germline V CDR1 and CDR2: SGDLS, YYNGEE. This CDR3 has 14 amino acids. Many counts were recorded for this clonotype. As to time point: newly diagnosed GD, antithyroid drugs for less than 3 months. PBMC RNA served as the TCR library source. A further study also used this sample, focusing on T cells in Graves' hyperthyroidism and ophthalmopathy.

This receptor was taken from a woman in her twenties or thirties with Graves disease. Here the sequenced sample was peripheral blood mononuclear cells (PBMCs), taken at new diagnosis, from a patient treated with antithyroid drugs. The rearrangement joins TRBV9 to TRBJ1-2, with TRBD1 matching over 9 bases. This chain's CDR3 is CASSVDGQGYGYTF. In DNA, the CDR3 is TGTGCCAGCAGCGTAGACGGACAGGGGTATGGCTACACCTTC.